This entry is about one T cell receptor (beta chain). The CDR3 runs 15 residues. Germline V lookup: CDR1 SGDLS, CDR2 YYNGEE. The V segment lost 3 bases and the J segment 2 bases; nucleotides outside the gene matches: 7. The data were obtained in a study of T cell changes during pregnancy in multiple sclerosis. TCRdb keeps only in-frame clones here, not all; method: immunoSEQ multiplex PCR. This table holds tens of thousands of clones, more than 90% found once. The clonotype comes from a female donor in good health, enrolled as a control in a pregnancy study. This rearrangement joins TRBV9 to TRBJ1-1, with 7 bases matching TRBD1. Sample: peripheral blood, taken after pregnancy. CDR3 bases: TGTGCCAGCAGCGGGAACAGGGGCGGAAACACTGAAGCTTTCTTT. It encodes CASSGNRGGNTEAFF.